The entry below describes one TCR beta chain. This sample was included in a study of blood T cell repertoires in COVID-19. Libraries were prepared by immunoSEQ multiplex PCR; TCRdb keeps only in-frame clonotypes and omits some of them. The sample consists of tens of thousands of clones, 75% to 85% of them appearing once. Germline V gives CDR1 PRHDT, CDR2 FYEKMQ (reference sequence). V shed 5 bases and J 4 bases; nucleotides not matched to a gene: 5. The CDR3 totals 15 residues. The V gene is TRBV13, the J gene TRBJ2-1; TRBD1 matches 10 bases. Sequences were obtained from peripheral blood. This TCR was sampled from a man in his sixties with acute or convalescent COVID-19. In DNA, the CDR3 is TGTGCCAGCAGCGGCCGGGACAGGGGTTACAATGAGCAGTTCTTC. Translating it yields CASSGRDRGYNEQFF.